The 15 T cell receptor beta chains below all came from one sample that was sequenced in a study of blood T cell repertoires in COVID-19. Data came from immunoSEQ multiplex PCR; TCRdb stores just in-frame clones and leaves some out. The sample contains approximately 250,000 clones, under 95% of which appear only once. The specimen sequenced was PBMCs or T cells enriched from blood (not recorded which). These receptors all come from a man aged 40-55 years who had been exposed to COVID-19.

This chain joins TRBV5-4 and TRBJ2-3; a possible D gene is TRBD2 (6 bases). From germline, CDR1 is SGHNT and CDR2 YYREEE (reference sequence). CDR3 length: 15 residues. Trimming stripped 0 bases from V and 4 bases from J, with 12 bases between. The chain's CDR3 is CASSLVDREPDTQYF. CDR3 DNA sequence: TGTGCCAGCAGCTTGGTGGACCGGGAGCCAGATACGCAGTATTTT.

CDR3 protein: CAGSIRQHSQPQHF. In DNA form, the CDR3 reads TGTGCCGGAAGCATACGACAGCATAGCCAGCCCCAGCATTTT. This sequence joins TRBV6-5 and TRBJ1-5, with a possible D match to TRBD1 (5 bases). V was trimmed by 11 bases and J by 7 bases, leaving 21 bases between them. Germline loops: CDR1 MNHEY, CDR2 SVGAGI. The CDR3 extends over 14 amino acids.

The rearrangement links TRBV3-1 (or the pseudogene TRBV3-2) to TRBJ2-7, with 13 nucleotides matching TRBD2. Per germline, CDR1 LGHDT and CDR2 YNNKEL (reference sequence). The CDR3 runs to 15 residues. V lost 6 bases and J lost 5; bases outside the gene matches: 7. This CDR3 is CASRRTSGSSHEQYF. CDR3 DNA sequence: TGTGCCAGCAGACGGACTAGCGGGAGTTCCCACGAGCAGTACTTC.

The chain links TRBV11-2 to TRBJ2-1, with 7 positions matching TRBD2. CDR3 size: 18 residues. Germline V gene lookup returns CDR1 SGHAT and CDR2 FQNNGV. The J segment lost 3 bases and the V segment lost 0 bases, leaving 11 bases of the junction unmatched. CDR3 nucleotides: TGTGCCAGCAGCTTAGAGTTCTATCCGGGAGGCCTCTACAATGAGCAGTTCTTC. It codes for CASSLEFYPGGLYNEQFF.

This clone was detected only a few times. This sequence joins TRBV4-1 and TRBJ2-3; maybe TRBD2 (5 bases). The ends were cut back, 1 base at V and 2 bases at J, with 10 bases in the middle. CDR1 is MGHRA and CDR2 is YSYEKL in the germline V gene. The CDR3 is made up of 15 amino acids. CDR3: CASSQGSVDTDTQYF. The CDR3, as DNA: TGCGCCAGCAGCCAAGGTAGCGTCGACACAGATACGCAGTATTTT.

This clone was observed many times. The CDR3 is CAWSVRVTEAFF. CDR3 DNA sequence: TGTGCCTGGAGTGTCAGGGTCACTGAAGCTTTCTTT. The chain has TRBV30 and TRBJ1-1; TRBD1 might be the D (5 bases). V dropped 0 bases and J dropped 4 bases, with 6 bases sitting between them. Germline CDR1 and CDR2: GTSNPN and SVGIG (reference sequence). The CDR3 has 12 amino acids. Full variable domain (missing parts from reference TRBV30 and TRBJ1-1): SQTIHQWPATLVQPVGSPLSLECTVEGTSNPNLYWYRQAAGRGLQLLFYSVGIGQISSEVPQNLSASRPQDRQFILSSKKLLLSDSGFYLCAWSVRVTEAFFGQGTRLTVV.

The chain has TRBV9 and TRBJ2-3, with D maybe TRBD1 (5 bases). The CDR3 is 15 residues long. V lost 3 bases to trimming and J lost 1 base, with 12 bases between them. Germline assignment: CDR1 SGDLS and CDR2 YYNGEE. CDR3 bases: TGTGCCAGCAGCGATGGTGGGGCCGGCACAGATACGCAGTATTTT. This translates into CASSDGGAGTDTQYF.

The chain links TRBV6-1 to TRBJ1-5, with D tentatively TRBD1 (5 bases). V lost 3 bases and J 0 bases, leaving 12 bases between the germline ends. Germline V gene sequence: CDR1 MNHNS, CDR2 SASEGT. The CDR3 loop spans 16 amino acids. The CDR3 spells CASSEPRTHSNQPQHF. The CDR3 nucleotides read TGTGCCAGCAGTGAGCCCAGGACACATAGCAATCAGCCCCAGCATTTT.

This sequence joins TRBV6-2 or TRBV6-3 and TRBJ1-1; TRBD1 matches 8 bases. Germline CDR1 is MNHEY and CDR2 is SVGEGT. The CDR3 runs to 17 residues. Trimming took 6 bases from V and 0 from J; bases not matched to a gene: 12. The CDR3 spells CASSKPGLQGVNTEAFF. DNA of the CDR3: TGTGCCAGCAGCAAACCTGGCTTACAGGGGGTGAACACTGAAGCTTTCTTT.

This sequence joins TRBV7-2 and TRBJ1-1, with D unclear. The CDR3 is 16 amino acids. Trimming stripped 4 bases from V and 4 bases from J, with 19 bases between. Germline assignment: CDR1 SGHTA and CDR2 FQGNSA. CDR3 in DNA: TGTGCCAGCAGCTCAAGACGGACGGGGAAGGGCACTGAAGCTTTCTTT. Its translation is CASSSRRTGKGTEAFF.

This clone showed up many times. The rearrangement uses TRBV5-1 and TRBJ2-1; no firm D call. Germline values: CDR1 SGHRS, CDR2 YFSETQ. The V gene lost 7 bases and the J gene lost 0 bases, with 11 bases spanning the gap. CDR3 length: 14 amino acids. The CDR3 nucleotides read TGCGCCAGCTCCCTGGCTGACTCCTACAATGAGCAGTTCTTC. Its translation: CASSLADSYNEQFF.

The chain carries TRBV2 and TRBJ2-7, with 8 bases lining up with TRBD1. Germline V CDR1 and CDR2: SNHLY, FYNNEI. V lost 5 bases, J lost 5 bases, and 11 bases stayed unmatched. The CDR3 is made up of 15 amino acids. This CDR3 reads CASSPDRVRVHEQYF. CDR3 DNA sequence: TGTGCCAGCAGTCCGGACAGGGTAAGAGTCCACGAGCAGTACTTC.

This clone was seen once. This chain links TRBV7-3 with TRBJ1-2; D perhaps matches TRBD1 (5 bases). V was clipped by 3 bases and J by 0 bases, with 8 bases between them. There are 14 residues in the CDR3. Germline lookup yields CDR1 SGHTA and CDR2 FQGTGA. CDR3 bases: TGTGCCAGCAGCTTGACAGCCTCTAACTATGGCTACACCTTC. Protein: CASSLTASNYGYTF.

This chain joins TRBV28 and TRBJ1-4; no clear D gene. The CDR3 is 12 amino acids. Germline assignment: CDR1 MDHEN and CDR2 SYDVKM. The V end was cut by 6 bases, the J end by 12 bases, with 14 bases between. The CDR3 nucleotides are TGTGCCAGCAGGCAGACGAAGAGGGAACTGTTTTTT. Amino acid sequence: CASRQTKRELFF.

J is TRBJ2-1 and V is TRBV29-1; TRBD2 is a possible D gene (5 bases). Germline CDR1 SQVTM, CDR2 ANQGSEA. Between the trimmed V and J ends, which lost 1 base and 0 bases, there was a span of 22 bases. The CDR3 loop spans 19 amino acids. DNA for the CDR3: TGCAGCGTTGAAGGCCTGATCAGATCGGGGTTTCGCTCCTACAATGAGCAGTTCTTC. Translated, it gives CSVEGLIRSGFRSYNEQFF.